The T cell receptor (beta chain) described here comes from a study of T cell responses to AZD1222 COVID-19 vaccine. General study results and limits: The study found vaccine-associated CD4 TCRs spanning spike, dominant at 160-218 and 743-854. None of the repertoires were sampled until the peak T cell response had passed.

Clones were read by immunoSEQ multiplex PCR, and TCRdb kept only the in-frame ones, dropping some. The data contain fewer than 300,000 clones, 90% to 95% of them seen just once; the ten biggest clones take up less than 0.65%. With respect to this clone: Its antigen is still unknown.

The trim removed 4 bases at V and 0 bases at J, leaving 4 bases unmatched. This CDR3 spans 15 amino acids. Germline CDR1 is SGHTA and CDR2 is FQGNSA. The sample was peripheral blood, taken on day 0 of AZD1222 vaccination. The chain employs TRBV7-2 and TRBJ2-3; TRBD2 matches 7 bases. The source is an adult in good health. CDR3 loop: CASSYLAASTDTQYF. CDR3 sequence (DNA): TGTGCCAGCAGCTATCTAGCGGCTAGCACAGATACGCAGTATTTT.